Detailed here is one T cell receptor beta chain. Repertoires were generated with immunoSEQ multiplex PCR, while TCRdb's copy carries only in-frame clones and drops some. Among about 80,000 clones listed, approximately 78% were seen once. CDR1 is SGHVS and CDR2 is FNYEAQ in the germline V gene. J gave up 6 bases and V 1 base, and 11 bases lay outside the gene matches. The CDR3 runs 17 residues. The data were taken from a study of blood T cell repertoires in COVID-19. Sequencing was carried out using peripheral blood. This sequence originates from a human donor in a cohort sampled during active COVID-19. The V gene is TRBV7-6, the J gene TRBJ2-3, with 9 positions matching TRBD2. CDR3 in DNA: TGTGCCAGCAGCTTAGGCTATCCGGCGGGGGGGCGGGATACGCAGTATTTT. Translated: CASSLGYPAGGRDTQYF. Variable domain in full (rest from reference TRBV7-6 and TRBJ2-3): GAGVSQSPRYKVTKRGQDVALRCDPISGHVSLYWYRQALGQGPEFLTYFNYEAQQDKSGLPNDRFSAERPEGSISTLTIQRTEQRDSAMYRCASSLGYPAGGRDTQYFGPGTRLTVL.